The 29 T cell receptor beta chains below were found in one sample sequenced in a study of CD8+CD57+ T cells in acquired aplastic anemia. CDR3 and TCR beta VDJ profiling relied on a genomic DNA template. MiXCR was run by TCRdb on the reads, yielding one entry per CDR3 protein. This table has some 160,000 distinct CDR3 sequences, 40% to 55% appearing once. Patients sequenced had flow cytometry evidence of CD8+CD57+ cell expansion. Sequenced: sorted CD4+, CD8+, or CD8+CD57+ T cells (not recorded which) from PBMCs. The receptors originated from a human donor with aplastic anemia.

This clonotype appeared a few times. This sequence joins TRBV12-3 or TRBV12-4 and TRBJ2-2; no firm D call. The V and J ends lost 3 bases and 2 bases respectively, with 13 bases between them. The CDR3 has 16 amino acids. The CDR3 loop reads CASSFSTDINTGELFF. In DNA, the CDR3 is TGTGCCAGCAGTTTTTCCACGGATATTAACACCGGGGAGCTGTTTTTT.

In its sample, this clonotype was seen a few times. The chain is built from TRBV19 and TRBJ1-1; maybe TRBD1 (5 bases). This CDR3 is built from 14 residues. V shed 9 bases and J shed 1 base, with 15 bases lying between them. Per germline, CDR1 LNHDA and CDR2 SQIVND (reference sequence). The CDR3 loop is CASIKTETNTEAFF. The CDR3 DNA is TGTGCCAGCATTAAGACAGAAACGAACACTGAAGCTTTCTTT.

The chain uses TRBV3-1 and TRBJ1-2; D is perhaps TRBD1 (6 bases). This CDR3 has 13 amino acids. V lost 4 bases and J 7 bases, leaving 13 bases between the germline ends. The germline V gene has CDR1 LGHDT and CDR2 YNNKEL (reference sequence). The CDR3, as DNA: TGTGCCAGCAGCCTTCAAGGGGGGATTGGCTACACCTTC. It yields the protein CASSLQGGIGYTF.

CDR3 sequence reads: CASSHWQGARVNYGYTF. For the CDR3, the DNA is TGTGCCAGCAGTCACTGGCAGGGGGCGAGGGTTAACTATGGCTACACCTTC. This rearrangement joins TRBV12-3 or TRBV12-4 to TRBJ1-2; 8 bases match TRBD1. Germline trimming cut 5 bases from V and 1 base from J; bases unmatched to any gene: 12. This CDR3 has 17 amino acids.

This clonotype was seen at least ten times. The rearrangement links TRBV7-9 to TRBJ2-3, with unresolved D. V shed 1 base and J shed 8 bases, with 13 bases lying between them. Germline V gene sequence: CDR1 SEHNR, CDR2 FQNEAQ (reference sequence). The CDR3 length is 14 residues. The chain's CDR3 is CASSLVGRDGTQYF. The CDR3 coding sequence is TGTGCCAGCAGCTTAGTGGGTAGAGATGGTACGCAGTATTTT.

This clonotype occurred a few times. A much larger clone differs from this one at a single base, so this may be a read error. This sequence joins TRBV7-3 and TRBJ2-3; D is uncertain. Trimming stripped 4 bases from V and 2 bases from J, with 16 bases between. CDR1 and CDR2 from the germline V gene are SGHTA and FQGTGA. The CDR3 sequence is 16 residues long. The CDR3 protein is CASSCRPVPLTDTQYF. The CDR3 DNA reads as TGTGCCAGCAGCTGTAGACCTGTGCCTCTCACAGATACGCAGTATTTT.

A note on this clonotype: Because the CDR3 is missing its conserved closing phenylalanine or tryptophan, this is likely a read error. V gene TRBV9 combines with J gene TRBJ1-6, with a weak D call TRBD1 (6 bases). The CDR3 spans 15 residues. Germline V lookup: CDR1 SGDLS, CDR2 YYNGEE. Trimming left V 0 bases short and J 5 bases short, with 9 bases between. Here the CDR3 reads CASSVEGGNNSPLHS. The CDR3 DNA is TGTGCCAGCAGCGTAGAGGGGGGTAATAATTCACCCCTCCACTCT.

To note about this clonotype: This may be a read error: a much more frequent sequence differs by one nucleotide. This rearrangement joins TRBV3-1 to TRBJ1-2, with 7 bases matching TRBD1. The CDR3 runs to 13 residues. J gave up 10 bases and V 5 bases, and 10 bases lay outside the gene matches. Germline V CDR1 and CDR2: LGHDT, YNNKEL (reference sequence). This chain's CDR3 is CASSSQGYGDYTF. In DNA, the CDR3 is TGTGCCAGCAGCTCACAGGGGTATGGTGACTACACCTTC.

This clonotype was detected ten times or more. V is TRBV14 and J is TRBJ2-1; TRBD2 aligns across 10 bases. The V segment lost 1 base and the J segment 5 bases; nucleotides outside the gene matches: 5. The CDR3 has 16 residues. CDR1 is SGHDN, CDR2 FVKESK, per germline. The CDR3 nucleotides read TGTGCCAGCAGCCAAGTCTGGGGGACTAGCGACAATGAGCAGTTCTTC. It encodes CASSQVWGTSDNEQFF.

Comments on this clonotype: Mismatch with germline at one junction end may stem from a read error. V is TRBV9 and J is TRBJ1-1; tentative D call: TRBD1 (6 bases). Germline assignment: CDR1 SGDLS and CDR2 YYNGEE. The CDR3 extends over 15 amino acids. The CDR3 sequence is CASSAETGTNTEASF. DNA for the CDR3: TGTGCCAGCAGCGCGGAGACAGGAACGAACACTGAAGCTTCCTTT.

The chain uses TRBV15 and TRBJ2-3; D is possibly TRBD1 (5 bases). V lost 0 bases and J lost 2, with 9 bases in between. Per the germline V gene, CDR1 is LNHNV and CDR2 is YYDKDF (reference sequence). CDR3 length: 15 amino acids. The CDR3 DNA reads TGTGCCACCAGCAGAGATGGGGCAGACACAGATACGCAGTATTTT. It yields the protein CATSRDGADTDTQYF. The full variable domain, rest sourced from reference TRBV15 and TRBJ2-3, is DAMVIQNPRYQVTQFGKPVTLSCSQTLNHNVMYWYQQKSSQAPKLLFHYYDKDFNNEADTPDNFQSRRPNTSFCFLDIRSPGLGDTAMYLCATSRDGADTDTQYFGPGTRLTVL.

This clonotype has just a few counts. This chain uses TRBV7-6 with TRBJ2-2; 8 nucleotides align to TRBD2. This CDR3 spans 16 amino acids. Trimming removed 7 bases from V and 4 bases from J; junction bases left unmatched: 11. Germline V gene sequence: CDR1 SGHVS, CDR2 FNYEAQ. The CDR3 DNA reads TGTGCCAGCATAAGGCTGGGACTAGAAAGCACCGGGGAGCTGTTTTTT. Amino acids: CASIRLGLESTGELFF.

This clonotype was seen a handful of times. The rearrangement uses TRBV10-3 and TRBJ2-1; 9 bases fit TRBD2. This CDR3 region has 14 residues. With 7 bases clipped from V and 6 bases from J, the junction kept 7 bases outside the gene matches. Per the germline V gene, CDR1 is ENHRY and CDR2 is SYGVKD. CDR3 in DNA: TGTGCCATCAAGAAGGGCGGGAGGGGCAATGAGCAGTTCTTC. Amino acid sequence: CAIKKGGRGNEQFF.

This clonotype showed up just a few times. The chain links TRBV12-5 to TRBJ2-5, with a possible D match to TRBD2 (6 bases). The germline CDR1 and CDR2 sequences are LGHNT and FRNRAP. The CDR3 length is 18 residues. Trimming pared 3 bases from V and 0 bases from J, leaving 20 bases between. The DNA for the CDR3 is TGTGCTAGTGGTTTAGGAATTAATAGCGGAGAGTACCAAGAGACCCAGTACTTC. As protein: CASGLGINSGEYQETQYF.

For the CDR3, the DNA is TGTGCCAGCAGCAAAGGGACAGGGGGGGCATATAGCAATCAGCCCCAGCATTTT. Translating it yields CASSKGTGGAYSNQPQHF. The rearrangement uses TRBV5-6 and TRBJ1-5, with TRBD1 matching 11 bases. J gave up 0 bases and V 4 bases, and 9 bases lay outside the gene matches. Germline loops: CDR1 SGHDT, CDR2 YYEEEE. This CDR3 has 18 amino acids.

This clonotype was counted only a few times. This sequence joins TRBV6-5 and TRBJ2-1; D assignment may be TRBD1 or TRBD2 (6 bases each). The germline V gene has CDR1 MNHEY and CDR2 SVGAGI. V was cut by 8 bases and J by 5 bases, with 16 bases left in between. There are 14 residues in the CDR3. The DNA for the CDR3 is TGTGCCAGCGCGAGGGGGGCGGCCAACAATGAGCAGTTCTTC. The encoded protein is CASARGAANNEQFF.

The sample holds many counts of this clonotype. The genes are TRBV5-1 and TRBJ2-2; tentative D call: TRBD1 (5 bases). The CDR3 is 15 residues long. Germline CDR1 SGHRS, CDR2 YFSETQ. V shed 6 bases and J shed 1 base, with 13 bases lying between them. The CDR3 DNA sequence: TGCGCCAGCAAAGAACAGGCCCAGAACACCGGGGAGCTGTTTTTT. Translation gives CASKEQAQNTGELFF.

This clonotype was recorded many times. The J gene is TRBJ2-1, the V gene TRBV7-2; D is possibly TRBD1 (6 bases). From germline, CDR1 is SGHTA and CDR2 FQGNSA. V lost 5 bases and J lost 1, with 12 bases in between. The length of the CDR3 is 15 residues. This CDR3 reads CASSQTGPSYNEQFF. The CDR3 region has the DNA TGTGCCAGCAGCCAGACAGGTCCTTCCTACAATGAGCAGTTCTTC.

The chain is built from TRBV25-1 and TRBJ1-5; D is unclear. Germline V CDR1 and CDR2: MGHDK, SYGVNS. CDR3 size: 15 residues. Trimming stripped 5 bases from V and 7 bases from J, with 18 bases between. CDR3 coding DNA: TGTGCCAGCAGTTTAAACGCCGGGCCAAGGCAGCCCCAGCATTTT. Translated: CASSLNAGPRQPQHF.

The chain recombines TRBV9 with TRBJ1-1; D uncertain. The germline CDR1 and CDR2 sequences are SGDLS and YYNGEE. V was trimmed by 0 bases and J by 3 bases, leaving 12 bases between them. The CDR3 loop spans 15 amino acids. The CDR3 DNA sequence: TGTGCCAGCAGCGTAGAGATCGTAAGGGACACTGAAGCTTTCTTT. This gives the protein CASSVEIVRDTEAFF.

CDR3 region: CASSSPSWVVKSGANVLTF. The DNA of the CDR3 is TGTGCCAGCAGTTCCCCCAGCTGGGTAGTTAAGTCTGGGGCCAACGTCCTGACTTTC. The chain combines TRBV27 with TRBJ2-6; D is unresolved. Per the germline V gene, CDR1 is MNHEY and CDR2 is SMNVEV (reference sequence). Trimming shortened V by 4 bases and J by 1 base, and 20 bases separated the two germline ends. There are 19 residues in the CDR3.

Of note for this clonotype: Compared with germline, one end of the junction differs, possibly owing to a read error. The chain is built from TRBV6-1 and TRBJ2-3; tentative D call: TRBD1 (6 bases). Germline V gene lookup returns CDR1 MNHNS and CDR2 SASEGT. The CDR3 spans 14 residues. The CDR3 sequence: CASSDGQRADTQYF. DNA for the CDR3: TGTGCCAGCAGTGACGGACAGAGGGCAGATACGCAGTATTTC.

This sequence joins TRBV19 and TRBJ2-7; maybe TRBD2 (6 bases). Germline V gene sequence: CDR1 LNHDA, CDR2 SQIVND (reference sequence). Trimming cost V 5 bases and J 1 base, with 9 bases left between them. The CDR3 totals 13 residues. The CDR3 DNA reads TGTGCCAGTAGTGCGGGGACTTCCTACGAGCAGTACTTC. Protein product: CASSAGTSYEQYF.

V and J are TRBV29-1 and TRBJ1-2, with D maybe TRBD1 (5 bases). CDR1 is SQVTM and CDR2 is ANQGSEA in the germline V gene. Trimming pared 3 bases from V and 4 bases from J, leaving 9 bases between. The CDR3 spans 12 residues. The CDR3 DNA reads TGCAGCGTTGATTACGGGGGCTATGGCTACACCTTC. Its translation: CSVDYGGYGYTF.

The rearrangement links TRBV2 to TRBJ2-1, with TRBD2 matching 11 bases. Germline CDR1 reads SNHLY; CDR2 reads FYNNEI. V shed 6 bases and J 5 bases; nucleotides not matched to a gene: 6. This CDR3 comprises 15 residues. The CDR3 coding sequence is TGTGCCAGCAGCCGGGGGACTAGCGGAAACAATGAGCAGTTCTTC. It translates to CASSRGTSGNNEQFF.

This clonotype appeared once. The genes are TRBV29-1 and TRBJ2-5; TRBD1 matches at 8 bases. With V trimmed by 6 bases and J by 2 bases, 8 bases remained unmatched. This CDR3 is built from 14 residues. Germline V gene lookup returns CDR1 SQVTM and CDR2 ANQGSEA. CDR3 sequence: CSVWTGRRQETQYF. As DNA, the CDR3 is TGCAGCGTCTGGACAGGGCGAAGGCAAGAGACCCAGTACTTC. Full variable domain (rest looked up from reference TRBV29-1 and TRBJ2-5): SAVISQKPSRDICQRGTSLTIQCQVDSQVTMMFWYRQQPGQSLTLIATANQGSEATYESGFVIDKFPISRPNLTFSTLTVSNMSPEDSSIYLCSVWTGRRQETQYFGPGTRLLVL.

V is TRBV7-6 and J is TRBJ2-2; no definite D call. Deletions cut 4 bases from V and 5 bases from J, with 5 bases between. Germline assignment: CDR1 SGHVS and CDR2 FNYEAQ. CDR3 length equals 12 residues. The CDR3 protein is CASSSITGELFF. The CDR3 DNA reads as TGTGCCAGCAGCTCAATTACCGGGGAGCTGTTTTTT.

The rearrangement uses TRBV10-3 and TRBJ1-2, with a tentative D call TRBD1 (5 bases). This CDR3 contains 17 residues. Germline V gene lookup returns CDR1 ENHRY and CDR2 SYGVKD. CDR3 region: CAHAGAGTLNSGYGYTF. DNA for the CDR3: TGTGCGCACGCTGGGGCGGGCACCCTAAACAGCGGATATGGCTACACCTTC.

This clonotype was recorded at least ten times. CDR3 DNA: TGCAGTGCTAGGGTCCCCCTAGCGACGACAGATACGCAGTATTTT. It encodes CSARVPLATTDTQYF. This chain links TRBV20-1 with TRBJ2-3, with TRBD2 as a possible D gene (6 bases). Trimming shortened V by 3 bases and J by 3 bases, and 16 bases separated the two germline ends. Germline V lookup: CDR1 DFQATT, CDR2 SNEGSKA (reference sequence). The CDR3 totals 15 residues.